These 18 T cell receptor beta chains originate from one sample sequenced in a study of T cell responses to AZD1222 COVID-19 vaccine. Clones were read by immunoSEQ multiplex PCR, and TCRdb kept only the in-frame ones, dropping some. Of 75,000 to 100,000 clones in the sample, roughly 88% are singletons; the top ten hold approximately 25%. Material: peripheral blood, obtained on day 0 of AZD1222 vaccination. These receptors all come from an adult in good health.

This clone appeared once. V usage is TRBV7-8 and J usage is TRBJ2-3, with 13 bases that match TRBD2. This CDR3 is 19 amino acids long. CDR1 and CDR2 (germline): SGHVS, FQNEAQ. V gave up 5 bases and J gave up 0 bases; unmatched junction bases: 11. The CDR3 bases are TGTGCCAGCAGCGACCGTGGGACTAGCGGGATATTTAGCACAGATACGCAGTATTTT. Amino acids: CASSDRGTSGIFSTDTQYF.

This rearrangement joins TRBV2 to TRBJ2-2, with unresolved D. Germline CDR1 is SNHLY and CDR2 is FYNNEI. The V and J ends lost 6 bases and 4 bases respectively, with 15 bases between them. The length of the CDR3 is 15 residues. The CDR3 loop reads CASSFSPKGTGELFF. In DNA form, the CDR3 reads TGTGCCAGCAGCTTCTCCCCGAAGGGCACCGGGGAGCTGTTTTTT.

The chain uses TRBV6-5 and TRBJ1-1; D remains unclear. Per the germline V gene, CDR1 is MNHEY and CDR2 is SVGAGI. The V gene lost 5 bases and the J gene lost 3 bases, with 13 bases spanning the gap. There are 14 residues in the CDR3. For the CDR3, the DNA is TGTGCCAGCAGTCTCGTGGAGGGCGACACTGAAGCTTTCTTT. Protein: CASSLVEGDTEAFF.

This chain connects TRBV6-5 to TRBJ1-5, with 10 bases fitting TRBD1. V lost 6 bases and J lost 6; bases outside the gene matches: 5. The germline V gene encodes CDR1 MNHEY and CDR2 SVGAGI. CDR3 length equals 14 residues. CDR3 DNA: TGTGCCAGCAGGGGGACAGGGGAAGGTCAGCCCCAGCATTTT. As protein: CASRGTGEGQPQHF.

The chain combines TRBV23-1 with TRBJ2-1, with a tentative D call TRBD1 (5 bases). TRBV23-1 is reported as an ORF; its role is uncertain. V lost 4 bases and J 1 base, leaving 17 bases between the germline ends. The CDR3 runs to 17 residues. The CDR3 DNA is TGCGCCAGCAGTCTACAATCTTGGGGCAGGTCCTACAATGAGCAGTTCTTC. This encodes CASSLQSWGRSYNEQFF.

This rearrangement joins TRBV27 to TRBJ2-5; the match to TRBD2 covers 12 bases. V was clipped by 6 bases and J by 4 bases; unmatched bases: 18. The CDR3 runs 19 residues. The germline gives CDR1 MNHEY, CDR2 SMNVEV (reference sequence). The DNA for the CDR3 is TGTGCCAGCAGGGGGGCTAGCGGGAGGGCCTCACGGGGGCGAGAGACCCAGTACTTC. It yields the protein CASRGASGRASRGRETQYF.

The chain couples TRBV18 to TRBJ2-1, with 12 bases identical to TRBD2. Germline V gene lookup returns CDR1 KGHSH and CDR2 LQKENI. The CDR3 is 16 amino acids. V was pared by 3 bases and J by 4 bases, with 4 bases of the junction left unmatched. In nucleotides, the CDR3 is TGTGCCAGCTCACCTGGGACTAGCGGGCTGTACAATGAGCAGTTCTTC. It translates to CASSPGTSGLYNEQFF.

V and J are TRBV10-2 and TRBJ1-6; TRBD1 matches at 11 bases. V lost 0 bases and J lost 10; bases outside the gene matches: 2. This CDR3 has 15 amino acids. Germline values: CDR1 WSHSY, CDR2 SAAADI. The CDR3 DNA follows: TGCGCCAGCAGTGAGTCGGGACAGGGGGTCTCACCCCTCCACTTT. It encodes CASSESGQGVSPLHF.

The V and J genes are TRBV7-2 and TRBJ2-5; D unresolved. CDR3 size: 13 residues. The V and J ends lost 3 bases and 5 bases respectively, with 10 bases between them. Germline loops: CDR1 SGHTA, CDR2 FQGNSA. The CDR3 DNA is TGTGCCAGCAGCTTTTCCAATTGGGAGACCCAGTACTTC. Translation: CASSFSNWETQYF.

This clone was counted once. This chain connects TRBV11-2 to TRBJ1-6; D call uncertain. Trimming stripped 4 bases from V and 10 bases from J, with 11 bases between. The CDR3 loop spans 13 amino acids. Germline assignment: CDR1 SGHAT and CDR2 FQNNGV. The CDR3, as DNA: TGTGCCAGCAGCTCTCCGGGCGGATCACCCCTCCACTTT. This codes for CASSSPGGSPLHF.

The chain combines TRBV19 with TRBJ2-5, with TRBD1 matching 8 bases. CDR1 and CDR2 from the germline V gene are LNHDA and SQIVND (reference sequence). There are 17 residues in the CDR3. V was pared by 3 bases and J by 5 bases, with 14 bases of the junction left unmatched. CDR3: CASSMGTGRRGWETQYF. The CDR3 DNA sequence: TGTGCCAGTAGTATGGGGACAGGACGAAGGGGATGGGAGACCCAGTACTTC.

The chain is built from TRBV29-1 and TRBJ2-7, with 8 bases aligning to TRBD1. There are 14 residues in the CDR3. After removal of 6 bases from V and 3 bases from J, the junction contained 10 bases not matched to a gene. Germline assignment: CDR1 SQVTM and CDR2 ANQGSEA. The CDR3, as DNA: TGCAGCGTCTCCACGACAGGGGCGATCTACGAGCAGTACTTC. Its translation is CSVSTTGAIYEQYF.

This clone has a single count. The chain combines TRBV5-1 with TRBJ2-5; D remains unclear. The CDR3 totals 16 residues. The germline V gene has CDR1 SGHRS and CDR2 YFSETQ. V gave up 0 bases and J gave up 0 bases, with 12 bases separating them. The CDR3 is CASSLGPVMNQETQYF. The DNA of the CDR3 is TGCGCCAGCAGCTTGGGGCCTGTAATGAACCAAGAGACCCAGTACTTC.

This clone was found once. J is TRBJ2-2 and V is TRBV5-1; D not resolved. V dropped 0 bases and J dropped 6 bases, with 9 bases sitting between them. CDR3 size: 14 residues. Per the germline V gene, CDR1 is SGHRS and CDR2 is YFSETQ. The CDR3 DNA is TGCGCCAGCAGCTTGGACGGCCCCCCCGGGGAGCTGTTTTTT. Its protein product is CASSLDGPPGELFF.

Comment on this clone: Additional DNA sequences in this sample encode the identical CDR3. The chain has TRBV7-2 and TRBJ2-2; 8 bases line up with TRBD2. The CDR3 covers 16 residues. In germline, CDR1 is SGHTA, CDR2 FQGNSA. The trim removed 5 bases at V and 1 base at J, leaving 6 bases unmatched. The CDR3 coding sequence is TGTGCCAGCAGCCCCCCGGGAGGGCGGAACACCGGGGAGCTGTTTTTT. Protein product: CASSPPGGRNTGELFF.

This rearrangement joins TRBV18 to TRBJ2-4, with unresolved D. V was shortened by 2 bases and J by 0 bases, with 14 bases between the two germline ends. Germline-derived CDR1 and CDR2 are KGHSH and LQKENI. The CDR3 is made up of 17 amino acids. CDR3 protein: CASSPNSPVTAKNIQYF. The DNA for the CDR3 is TGTGCCAGCTCACCAAACTCCCCGGTGACAGCCAAAAACATTCAGTACTTC.

This clone was seen a few times. The chain is built from TRBV28 and TRBJ2-1; the D is unclear. Looked up from germline, CDR1 is MDHEN and CDR2 is SYDVKM. V was trimmed by 5 bases and J by 12 bases, leaving 14 bases between them. The CDR3 length is 12 residues. CDR3: CASSTALVGQFF. The CDR3 nucleotides are TGTGCCAGCAGTACTGCTCTAGTAGGGCAGTTCTTC.

V usage is TRBV2 and J usage is TRBJ1-5, with TRBD1 matching 9 bases. The ends lost 5 bases at V and 6 bases at J; junction bases unmatched: 5. This CDR3 spans 14 amino acids. Germline V gives CDR1 SNHLY, CDR2 FYNNEI. CDR3 loop: CASSWTGATQPQHF. The CDR3, as DNA: TGTGCCAGCAGTTGGACAGGGGCAACTCAGCCCCAGCATTTT.